The 27 T cell receptor beta chains below were found in one sample sequenced in a study of shared clonotypes between healthy human individuals. Data came from immunoSEQ multiplex PCR; TCRdb stores just in-frame clones and leaves some out. This sample yields 550,000 to 600,000 clones, of which about 80% are seen a single time; 9.5% to 15% belongs to the top ten. Input material: PBMCs. The receptors stem from a woman in her thirties or forties in good health. Some clones in this sample may be carry-over from other donors' samples.

The chain employs TRBV7-2 and TRBJ1-2, with 7 bases that match TRBD1. CDR3 size: 15 residues. Losses at the gene ends were 4 bases for V and 0 bases for J; bases not matched to a gene: 5. Germline-derived CDR1 and CDR2 are SGHTA and FQGNSA. Written as DNA, the CDR3 is TGTGCCAGCAGCTACAGGGGAGGGGCTAACTATGGCTACACCTTC. Its translation: CASSYRGGANYGYTF.

The rearrangement uses TRBV6-1 and TRBJ2-7, with a possible D match to TRBD1 (5 bases). Germline CDR1 and CDR2: MNHNS and SASEGT. The length of the CDR3 is 11 residues. Trimming took off 8 bases at V and 2 bases at J, with 7 bases between the two ends. This CDR3 reads CASAGPYEQYF. The DNA of the CDR3 is TGTGCCAGCGCAGGGCCCTACGAGCAGTACTTC.

V and J are TRBV10-3 and TRBJ2-2; D is ambiguous. Trimming left V 6 bases short and J 7 bases short, with 6 bases between. Germline V gene sequence: CDR1 ENHRY, CDR2 SYGVKD. CDR3 length: 11 amino acids. CDR3 sequence: CAISLGGELFF. Written as DNA, the CDR3 is TGTGCCATCAGCTTGGGCGGGGAGCTGTTTTTT.

Notes on this clone: A much larger clonotype is one base distant, so this may be a read error. The chain recombines TRBV6-6 with TRBJ2-5; D gene uncertain. The closer fit of TRBJ2-7 to the DNA end suggests the J call may be wrong. Germline loops: CDR1 MNHNY, CDR2 SVGAGI (reference sequence). The CDR3 loop spans 12 amino acids. The CDR3 bases are TGTGCCAGCAGTTACTCGAACTACGAGCAGTACTTC. It codes for CASSYSNYEQYF.

V gene TRBV30 combines with J gene TRBJ2-7; D not certain. Per the germline V gene, CDR1 is GTSNPN and CDR2 is SVGIG (reference sequence). Deletions cut 4 bases from V and 2 bases from J, with 6 bases between. This CDR3 comprises 11 residues. CDR3 coding DNA: TGTGCCTGGACAGACACCTACGAGCAGTACTTC. This codes for CAWTDTYEQYF.

The rearrangement joins TRBV7-2 to TRBJ2-7; no clear D. The CDR3 is made up of 12 amino acids. Germline lookup yields CDR1 SGHTA and CDR2 FQGNSA. V was cut by 5 bases and J by 2 bases, with 7 bases left in between. The CDR3: CASSKPAYEQYF. The CDR3 DNA follows: TGTGCCAGCAGCAAGCCCGCCTACGAGCAGTACTTC.

V and J are TRBV29-1 and TRBJ1-1, with D possibly being TRBD1 (5 bases). The V gene's germline CDR1 is SQVTM and CDR2 ANQGSEA. CDR3 size: 14 residues. The V and J ends lost 4 bases and 1 base respectively, with 13 bases between them. The CDR3 DNA follows: TGCAGCGTTGTGTCGGGGGGTTGGAACACTGAAGCTTTCTTT. It yields the protein CSVVSGGWNTEAFF.

The V and J genes are TRBV30 and TRBJ2-7, with 9 bases fitting TRBD1. J lost 3 bases, V lost 0 bases, and 3 bases had no gene match. The germline gives CDR1 GTSNPN, CDR2 SVGIG (reference sequence). The CDR3 has 14 residues. DNA of the CDR3: TGTGCCTGGAGTGTAGGGGACAGGGTCTACGAGCAGTACTTC. Encoded protein: CAWSVGDRVYEQYF.

The rearrangement uses TRBV25-1 and TRBJ2-5; 7 bases are a match to TRBD2. J was trimmed by 0 bases and V by 11 bases; bases with no gene match: 6. Germline assignment: CDR1 MGHDK and CDR2 SYGVNS. This CDR3 contains 13 residues. For the CDR3, the DNA is TGTGCCGCGGGGAGCGGGGACCAAGAGACCCAGTACTTC. It encodes CAAGSGDQETQYF.

V usage is TRBV7-2 and J usage is TRBJ2-3; 10 nucleotides match TRBD1. The CDR3 extends over 15 amino acids. Trimming at V came to 5 bases and at J to 1 base, leaving 3 bases not matched to a gene. Germline CDR1 is SGHTA and CDR2 is FQGNSA. This CDR3 is CASSPGTGGTDTQYF. The CDR3 nucleotides read TGTGCCAGCAGCCCCGGGACAGGGGGCACAGATACGCAGTATTTT.

V is TRBV6-1 and J is TRBJ2-3, with 8 bases lining up with TRBD2. The CDR3 consists of 16 residues. The germline CDR1 and CDR2 sequences are MNHNS and SASEGT. V gave up 1 base and J gave up 2 bases; unmatched junction bases: 5. CDR3 amino acids: CASSEVGGRTTDTQYF. Written as DNA, the CDR3 is TGTGCCAGCAGTGAAGTCGGCGGGAGGACCACAGATACGCAGTATTTT.

This chain joins TRBV6-5 and TRBJ2-3, with 8 bases aligning to TRBD2. Germline V gene lookup returns CDR1 MNHEY and CDR2 SVGAGI. The length of the CDR3 is 15 residues. Trimming cost V 4 bases and J 3 bases; bases outside gene matches: 6. CDR3 protein: CASSSSGSSTDTQYF. CDR3 bases: TGTGCCAGCAGTTCCAGCGGGAGTAGTACAGATACGCAGTATTTT.

The rearrangement joins TRBV5-1 to TRBJ2-7; no clear D gene. V lost 1 base, J lost 7 bases, and 12 bases lay in between. Germline V gene sequence: CDR1 SGHRS, CDR2 YFSETQ. This CDR3 contains 13 residues. As DNA, the CDR3 is TGCGCCAGCAGCTTGCAAGGACCTCGGGAGCAGTACTTC. Translation: CASSLQGPREQYF.

The V gene is TRBV11-2, the J gene TRBJ2-7; 9 bases agree with TRBD2. The CDR3 is made up of 17 amino acids. V lost 0 bases and J lost 0; bases outside the gene matches: 6. From germline, CDR1 is SGHAT and CDR2 FQNNGV. The CDR3 nucleotides are TGTGCCAGCAGCTTAGATTATTTTAGCGGGAGCTCCTACGAGCAGTACTTC. Its protein product is CASSLDYFSGSSYEQYF. The full variable domain, its missing parts supplied by reference TRBV11-2 and TRBJ2-7, is EAGVAQSPRYKIIEKRQSVAFWCNPISGHATLYWYQQILGQGPKLLIQFQNNGVVDDSQLPKDRFSAERLKGVDSTLKIQPAKLEDSAVYLCASSLDYFSGSSYEQYFGPGTRLTVT.

This chain links TRBV6-5 with TRBJ2-7; 8 bases align to TRBD1. The CDR3 loop spans 14 amino acids. V dropped 10 bases and J dropped 7; count of bases not matched to a gene: 15. Germline loops: CDR1 MNHEY, CDR2 SVGAGI. CDR3 bases: TGTGCCACCTGCGGGGTCGGACAGGGTGCGGAGCAGTACTTC. Its protein is CATCGVGQGAEQYF.

As concerns this clone: The sample holds other DNA sequences that translate to the same CDR3. This chain links TRBV29-1 with TRBJ2-1, with unresolved D. The CDR3 covers 11 residues. Germline CDR1 and CDR2: SQVTM and ANQGSEA. V was pared by 4 bases and J by 5 bases, with 6 bases between. DNA for the CDR3: TGCAGCGTTGGACGTAACAATGAGCAGTTCTTC. Translation: CSVGRNNEQFF.

The CDR3 DNA reads TGTGCCAGCAGTTCTCAACCTAGCGGACCGTTCCAAGAGACCCAGTACTTC. It encodes CASSSQPSGPFQETQYF. This chain uses TRBV28 with TRBJ2-5, with TRBD2 identical over 7 bases. The junction had 12 bases not matched to a gene; V was cut back by 4 bases and J by 1 base. The CDR3 has 17 residues. CDR1 is MDHEN, CDR2 SYDVKM, per germline.

The chain combines TRBV29-1 with TRBJ2-2; TRBD1 might be the D (7 bases). V gave up 6 bases and J gave up 6 bases, with 20 bases separating them. The CDR3 covers 15 residues. The germline V gene encodes CDR1 SQVTM and CDR2 ANQGSEA. The CDR3 reads CSVLTARGVAGELFF. The DNA of the CDR3 is TGCAGCGTCCTGACCGCCAGGGGGGTAGCCGGGGAGCTGTTTTTT.

This sequence joins TRBV11-3 and TRBJ2-1; TRBD2 agrees at 7 bases. The J segment lost 12 bases and the V segment lost 5 bases, leaving 7 bases of the junction unmatched. Germline CDR1 reads SGHNT; CDR2 reads YENEEA. CDR3 length: 12 residues. CDR3 in amino acids: CASSPGGTRQFF. The CDR3 region has the DNA TGTGCCAGCAGCCCCGGGGGGACCCGGCAGTTCTTC.

V and J are TRBV18 and TRBJ2-3; weak D call: TRBD2 (5 bases). CDR3 length: 15 residues. V gave up 2 bases and J gave up 1 base, with 10 bases separating them. Germline V gene data show CDR1 as KGHSH and CDR2 as LQKENI. The CDR3 nucleotides are TGTGCCAGCTCACCAGTAGCGCGGGGCACAGATACGCAGTATTTT. It encodes CASSPVARGTDTQYF.

The CDR3 here is CASWEHGGSNYGYTF. The CDR3 DNA reads as TGTGCCAGCTGGGAGCACGGCGGATCTAACTATGGCTACACCTTC. The chain joins TRBV27 to TRBJ1-2, with D uncertain. Germline V gene data show CDR1 as MNHEY and CDR2 as SMNVEV (reference sequence). The CDR3 length is 15 residues. Trimming cost V 8 bases and J 0 bases, with 16 bases left between them.

The genes are TRBV28 and TRBJ2-2; the D gene is possibly TRBD1 (6 bases). Germline V gene sequence: CDR1 MDHEN, CDR2 SYDVKM. This CDR3 has 16 residues. V dropped 1 base and J dropped 6 bases, with 15 bases sitting between them. DNA of the CDR3: TGTGCCAGCAGTTTATTAAGGGGGAGAGAGGCCGGGGAGCTGTTTTTT. Translation gives CASSLLRGREAGELFF.

The chain couples TRBV2 to TRBJ2-5; 9 nucleotides match TRBD1. The CDR3 spans 14 residues. The germline V gene encodes CDR1 SNHLY and CDR2 FYNNEI. With 7 bases clipped from V and 5 bases from J, the junction kept 8 bases outside the gene matches. The CDR3 DNA is TGTGCCAGCACCGAGGACAGGGGAGGGGAGACCCAGTACTTC. This encodes CASTEDRGGETQYF.

The sample holds a few counts of this clone. This CDR3 is also generated by other DNA sequences in the sample. The J gene is TRBJ2-7, the V gene TRBV25-1; TRBD2 aligns across 14 bases. This CDR3 spans 15 amino acids. Trimming at V came to 2 bases and at J to 6 bases, leaving 3 bases not matched to a gene. Germline lookup yields CDR1 MGHDK and CDR2 SYGVNS. CDR3 protein: CASSEEGTSGSEQYF. In DNA form, the CDR3 reads TGTGCCAGCAGTGAAGAAGGGACTAGCGGGAGCGAGCAGTACTTC.

The chain joins TRBV6-1 to TRBJ2-7; TRBD1 might be the D (5 bases). The CDR3 sequence is 12 residues long. V was shortened by 6 bases and J by 5 bases, with 11 bases between the two germline ends. Germline values: CDR1 MNHNS, CDR2 SASEGT. CDR3: CASRSGQNEQYF. Here the CDR3 DNA reads TGTGCCAGCAGGTCCGGACAAAACGAGCAGTACTTC.

This clone was seen a single time. The rearrangement uses TRBV11-2 and TRBJ2-2; D unclear. Germline-derived CDR1 and CDR2 are SGHAT and FQNNGV. The CDR3 sequence is 15 residues long. With 5 bases removed from V and 0 bases from J, the gap between germline ends came to 10 bases. The CDR3 reads CASSPNLANTGELFF. Here the CDR3 DNA reads TGTGCCAGCAGCCCGAATCTAGCGAACACCGGGGAGCTGTTTTTT.

The chain couples TRBV5-4 to TRBJ2-5, with 14 bases aligning to TRBD2. Germline V lookup: CDR1 SGHNT, CDR2 YYREEE (reference sequence). The CDR3 totals 17 residues. V dropped 4 bases and J dropped 4; count of bases not matched to a gene: 9. CDR3 amino acids: CASSPWTSGRRGETQYF. The CDR3 region has the DNA TGTGCCAGCAGCCCCTGGACTAGCGGGAGGAGGGGAGAGACCCAGTACTTC. The complete variable domain, with remaining parts taken from reference TRBV5-4 and TRBJ2-5, reads ETGVTQSPTHLIKTRGQQVTLRCSSQSGHNTVSWYQQALGQGPQFIFQYYREEENGRGNFPPRFSGLQFPNYSSELNVNALELDDSALYLCASSPWTSGRRGETQYFGPGTRLLVL.